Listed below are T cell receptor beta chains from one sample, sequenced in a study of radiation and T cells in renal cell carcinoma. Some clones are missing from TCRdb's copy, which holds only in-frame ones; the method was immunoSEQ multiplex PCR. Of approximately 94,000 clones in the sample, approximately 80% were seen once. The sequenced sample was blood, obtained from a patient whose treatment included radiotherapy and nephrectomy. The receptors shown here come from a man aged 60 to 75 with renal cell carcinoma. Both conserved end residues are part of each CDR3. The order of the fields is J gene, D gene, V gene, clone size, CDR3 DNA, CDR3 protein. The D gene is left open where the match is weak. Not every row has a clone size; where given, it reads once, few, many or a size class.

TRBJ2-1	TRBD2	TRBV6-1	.	TGTGCCAGCAGTGAAGCGACAGCGGGACCTTACAATGAGCAGTTCTTC	CASSEATAGPYNEQFF
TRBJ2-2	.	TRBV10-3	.	TGTGCCATCAGTGACATGGGGGGCTCGAACACCGGGGAGCTGTTTTTT	CAISDMGGSNTGELFF
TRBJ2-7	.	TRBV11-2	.	TGTGCCAGCAGCTTAGATCACAGTTTACTAAACGAGCAGTACTTC	CASSLDHSLLNEQYF
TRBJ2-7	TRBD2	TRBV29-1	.	TGCAGCGTCACCCCGGGAGCCGGGGGGGAGCAGTACTTC	CSVTPGAGGEQYF
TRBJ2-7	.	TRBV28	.	TGTGCCGCACTCCCAAGGCACCCAAGACCTTCCTACGAGCAGTACTTC	CAALPRHPRPSYEQYF
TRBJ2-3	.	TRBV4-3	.	TGCGCCAGCAGCCAAGACAGGGGAATCGGCACAGATACGCAGTATTTT	CASSQDRGIGTDTQYF
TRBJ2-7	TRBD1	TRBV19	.	TGTGCCACCCGAATCCCAGGGGGTAACGAGCAGTACTTC	CATRIPGGNEQYF
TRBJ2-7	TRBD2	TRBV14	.	TGTGCCAGCAGCGCTGGATGGGGCGGGACTACCTACGAGCAGTACTTC	CASSAGWGGTTYEQYF
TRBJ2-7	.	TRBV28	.	TGTGCCAGCAGTTTATGGTCTGGTAGGCCCAGGACCTACGAGCAGTACTTC	CASSLWSGRPRTYEQYF
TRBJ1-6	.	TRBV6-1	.	TGTGCCAGCAGTGGAATTCAGGTTTCATCCGGAAGACGCTCCTATCCACCCCTCCACTTT	CASSGIQVSSGRRSYPPLHF
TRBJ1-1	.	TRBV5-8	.	TGTGCCAGCAGCTCCCTTCCCTGGGGGCCAAACACTGAAGCTTTCTTT	CASSSLPWGPNTEAFF
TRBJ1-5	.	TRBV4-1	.	TGCGCCAGCAGCCCCACAGAAAATCAGCCCCAGCATTTT	CASSPTENQPQHF
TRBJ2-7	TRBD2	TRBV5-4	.	TGTGCCAGCAGCATGCCCGGGGTGATAGCGGGAGCGGGCGAGCAGTACTTC	CASSMPGVIAGAGEQYF
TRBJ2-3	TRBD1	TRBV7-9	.	TGTGCCAGCAGGCGGACAGGGGGCACAGATACGCAGTATTTT	CASRRTGGTDTQYF
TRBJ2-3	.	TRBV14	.	TGTGCCAGCAGCCAAGACCTTACAGATACGCAGTATTTT	CASSQDLTDTQYF
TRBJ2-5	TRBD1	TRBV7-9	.	TGTGCCAGCAGCCCGACAGGGCCCCAACTTCAAGAGACCCAGTACTTC	CASSPTGPQLQETQYF
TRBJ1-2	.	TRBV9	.	TGTGCCAGCAGCGTAGGGGGAGTCCCCTATGGCTACACCTTC	CASSVGGVPYGYTF
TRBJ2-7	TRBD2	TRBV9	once	TGTGCCAGCAGCGTAGGAGCTAGCGGGAGCCCAGTTCAAAACGAGCAGTACTTC	CASSVGASGSPVQNEQYF
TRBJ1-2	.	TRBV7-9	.	TGTGCCAGCAGCTTAGGGCCAAGGACGGCCAACTATGGCTACACCTTC	CASSLGPRTANYGYTF
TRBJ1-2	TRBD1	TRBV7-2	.	TGTGCCAGCAGCTTCACTAAAGACAGGGGTGGCTATGGCTACACCTTC	CASSFTKDRGGYGYTF
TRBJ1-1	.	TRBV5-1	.	TGCGCCAGCAGCGTTCTGGGGACACCAAACACTGAAGCTTTCTTT	CASSVLGTPNTEAFF
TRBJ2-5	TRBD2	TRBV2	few	TGTGCCAGCAGTGAAGCGCGGGGGGTGGTGGAGACCCAGTACTTC	CASSEARGVVETQYF
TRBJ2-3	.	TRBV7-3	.	TGTGCCAGCAGCCCAGCGGACACAGATACGCAGTATTTT	CASSPADTDTQYF
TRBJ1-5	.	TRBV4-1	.	TGCGCCAGCAGCCAGGGGACTCAGCCCCAGCATTTT	CASSQGTQPQHF
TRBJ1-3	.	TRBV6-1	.	TGTGCCAGCACCGGTTACAGTGCGTCCGGAGCCGTATATTTT	CASTGYSASGAVYF
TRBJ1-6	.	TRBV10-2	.	TGCGCCAGCTATCCGGAATTTAATTCACCCCTCCACTTT	CASYPEFNSPLHF
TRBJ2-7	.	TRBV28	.	TGTGCCAGCAGGTCCTTACAGGGAGGTACCTACGAGCAGTACTTC	CASRSLQGGTYEQYF
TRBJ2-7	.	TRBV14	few	TGTGCCAGCAGCCAAGATAAGAGGACAAACTACGAGCAGTACTTC	CASSQDKRTNYEQYF
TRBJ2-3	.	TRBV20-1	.	TGCAGTGCTAGACAGGACAATACGCAGTATTTT	CSARQDNTQYF
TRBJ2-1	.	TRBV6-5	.	TGTGCCAGCAGTTACTCGGGGCAGACTGAGCAGTTCTTC	CASSYSGQTEQFF
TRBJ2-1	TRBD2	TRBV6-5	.	TGTGCCAGCGCGGTCGGGAGGATCTACAATGAGCAGTTCTTC	CASAVGRIYNEQFF
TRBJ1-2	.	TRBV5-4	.	TGTGCCAGCAGCTTGGGGAGTTCGAGCCTGAGCGGCTACACCTTC	CASSLGSSSLSGYTF
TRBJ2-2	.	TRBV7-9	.	TGTGCCAGCAGCTTAGACTTGGCTGGGAACACCGGGGAGCTGTTTTTT	CASSLDLAGNTGELFF
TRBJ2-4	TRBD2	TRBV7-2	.	TGTGCCAGCAGCTTAGTCGCAGGGACTAGCGGCGGGGGAAACATTCAGTACTTC	CASSLVAGTSGGGNIQYF
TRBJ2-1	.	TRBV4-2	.	TGTGCCAGCAGCCAAGATGAGGGTAGCTCCTACAATGAGCAGTTCTTC	CASSQDEGSSYNEQFF
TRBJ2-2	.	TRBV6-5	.	TGTGCCAGCAGTGTAGTCCTGAACACCGGGGAGCTGTTTTTT	CASSVVLNTGELFF
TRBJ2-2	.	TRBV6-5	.	TGTGCCAGCAGTTTTAGGACCGGGGAGCTGTTTTTT	CASSFRTGELFF
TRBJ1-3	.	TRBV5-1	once	TGCGCCAGCAGCCCAGCCCTGGGGACCTCTGGAAACACCATATATTTT	CASSPALGTSGNTIYF
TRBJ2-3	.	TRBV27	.	TGTGCCAGCAGTGACAGCACAGATACGCAGTATTTT	CASSDSTDTQYF
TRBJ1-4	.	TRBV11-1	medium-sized	TGTGCCAGCAGTCAGGAGGGGACGAAACATGAAAAACTGTTTTTT	CASSQEGTKHEKLFF
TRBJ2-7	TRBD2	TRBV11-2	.	TGTGCCAGCAGCGAACCGGGACTAGCTATCTACGAGCAGTACTTC	CASSEPGLAIYEQYF
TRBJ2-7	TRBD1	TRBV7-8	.	TGTGCCAGCAGCTTAATTCAGGGGGCGCGGTACGAGCAGTACTTC	CASSLIQGARYEQYF
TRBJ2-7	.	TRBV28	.	TGTGCCAGCAGGACCGGACTACCCCACGAGCAGTACTTC	CASRTGLPHEQYF
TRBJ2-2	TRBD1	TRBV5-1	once	TGCGCCAGCAGCTTAGCACGGGACAGGGATACCGGGGAGCTGTTTTTT	CASSLARDRDTGELFF
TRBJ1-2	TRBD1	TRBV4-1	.	TGCGCCAGCAGCCAAGATGTGGGGACAGGGTTTGGCTACACCTTC	CASSQDVGTGFGYTF
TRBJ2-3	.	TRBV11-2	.	TGTGCCAGCAGCTTAGGTTTTTATTTTGAAAGTCTTCCAGATACGCAGTATTTT	CASSLGFYFESLPDTQYF
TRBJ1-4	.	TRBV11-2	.	TGTGCCAGCAGCTTAGGACAGCAAAGGGTTGAAAAACTGTTTTTT	CASSLGQQRVEKLFF
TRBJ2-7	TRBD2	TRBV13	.	TGTGCCAGCAGCCCGGGACTAGCGGGGAGCTACGAGCAGTACTTC	CASSPGLAGSYEQYF